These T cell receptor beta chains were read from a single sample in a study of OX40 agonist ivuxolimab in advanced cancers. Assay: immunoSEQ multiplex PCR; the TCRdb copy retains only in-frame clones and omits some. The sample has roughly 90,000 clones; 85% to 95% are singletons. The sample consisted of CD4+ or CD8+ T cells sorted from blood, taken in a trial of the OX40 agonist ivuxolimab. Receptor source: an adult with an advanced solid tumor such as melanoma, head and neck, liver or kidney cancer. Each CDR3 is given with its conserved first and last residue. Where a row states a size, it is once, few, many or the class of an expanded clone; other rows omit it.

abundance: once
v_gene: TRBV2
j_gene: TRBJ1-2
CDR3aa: CASSSGTGDIDGYTF

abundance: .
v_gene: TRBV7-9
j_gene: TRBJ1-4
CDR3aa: CASSLRDRNEKLFF

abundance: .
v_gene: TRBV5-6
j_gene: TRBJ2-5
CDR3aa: CASSLGVGETQYF

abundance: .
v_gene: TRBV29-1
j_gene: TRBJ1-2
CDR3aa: CSPAVLGVYGYTF

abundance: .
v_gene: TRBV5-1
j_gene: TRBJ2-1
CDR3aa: CASNPSGSIDEQFF

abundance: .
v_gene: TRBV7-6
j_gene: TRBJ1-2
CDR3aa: CASSSGHGYTF

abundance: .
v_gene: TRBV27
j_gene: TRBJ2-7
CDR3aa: CASSLSAGEQYF

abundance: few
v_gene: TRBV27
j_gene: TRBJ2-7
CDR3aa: CATQTGYEQYF

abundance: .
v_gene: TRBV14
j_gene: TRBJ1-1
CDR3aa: CASSQRGRETEAFF

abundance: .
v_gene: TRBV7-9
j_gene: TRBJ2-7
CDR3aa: CASSQLQGATYEQYF

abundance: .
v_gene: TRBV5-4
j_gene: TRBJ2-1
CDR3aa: CASSPLGLTLYNEQFF

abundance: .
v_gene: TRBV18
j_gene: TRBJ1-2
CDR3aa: CASSPDPTVNGYTF

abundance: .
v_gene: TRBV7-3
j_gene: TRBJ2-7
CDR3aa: CASSLRFGGLGEQYF

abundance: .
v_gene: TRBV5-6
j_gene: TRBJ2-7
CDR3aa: CASSFPAERNEQYF

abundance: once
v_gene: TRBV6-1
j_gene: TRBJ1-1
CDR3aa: CASSEDPYVGYAEAFF

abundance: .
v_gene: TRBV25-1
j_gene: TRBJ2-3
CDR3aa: CASSDLAGETDTQYF

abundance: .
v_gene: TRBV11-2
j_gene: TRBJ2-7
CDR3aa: CASSFKLAGDYEQYF

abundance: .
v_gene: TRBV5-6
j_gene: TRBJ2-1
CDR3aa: CASSPLGGRADEQFF

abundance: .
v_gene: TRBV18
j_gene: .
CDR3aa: CASSPPKGPRTYEQYF

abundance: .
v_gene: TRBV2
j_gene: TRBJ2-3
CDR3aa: CASRGLAGGTDTQYF

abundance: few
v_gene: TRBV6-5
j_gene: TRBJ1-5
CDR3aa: CASSPGGDQPQHF

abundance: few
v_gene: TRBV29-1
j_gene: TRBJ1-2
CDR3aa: CSVIREGNYGYTF

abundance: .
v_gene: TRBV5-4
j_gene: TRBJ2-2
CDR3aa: CASSLAGELFF

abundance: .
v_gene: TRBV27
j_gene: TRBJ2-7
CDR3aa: CASSHGTGAFYEQYF

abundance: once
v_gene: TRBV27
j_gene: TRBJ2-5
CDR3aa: CASSISRGWETQYF

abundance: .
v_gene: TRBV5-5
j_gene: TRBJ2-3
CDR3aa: CASSEIRRSTDTQYF

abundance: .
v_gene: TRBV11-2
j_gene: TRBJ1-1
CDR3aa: CASSSKGSSEAFF

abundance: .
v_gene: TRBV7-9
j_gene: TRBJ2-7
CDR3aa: CASSLVSGRAHEQYF

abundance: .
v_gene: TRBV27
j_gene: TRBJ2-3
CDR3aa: CASSTGDTQYF

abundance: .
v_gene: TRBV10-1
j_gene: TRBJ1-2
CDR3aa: CASSEAGGDGYTF

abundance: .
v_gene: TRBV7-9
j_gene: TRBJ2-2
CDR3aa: CASSSFFSGNTGELFF

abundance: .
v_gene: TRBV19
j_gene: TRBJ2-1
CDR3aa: CATGGESEQFF

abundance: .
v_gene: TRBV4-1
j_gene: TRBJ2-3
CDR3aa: CASSQDLGQGMADTQYF

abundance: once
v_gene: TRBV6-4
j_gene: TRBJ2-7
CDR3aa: CASSDSKKRSYEQYF

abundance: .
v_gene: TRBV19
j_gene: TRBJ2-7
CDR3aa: CASTLSTGTGSSYEQYF